The T cell receptor (beta chain) described here comes from a study of cytomegalovirus exposure and HLA in healthy donors. PCR involved 60 Vbeta and 13 Jbeta primers. The data were produced by immunoSEQ multiplex PCR, yet TCRdb's version contains in-frame clones alone and is incomplete. The sample records 150,000 to 200,000 clones, more than 70% being singletons. For this clone: Antigen: not known.

Points from the study as a whole: The study had only CMV serostatus as immune exposure information. Looking again later, the authors saw that most CMV-associated TCR beta chains seemed HLA-restricted. In vitro, three CMV-associated chains proved specific for CMV antigens.

The TCR comes from a male donor in good health and CMV-seronegative. The sample consisted of PBMCs.

The DNA of the CDR3 is TGTGCCAGCAGCTTGGAACTAGCACAAGAGACCCAGTACTTC. Translating gives CASSLELAQETQYF. The V gene is TRBV5-5, the J gene TRBJ2-5, with D possibly matching TRBD2 (6 bases). This CDR3 region has 14 residues. V lost 0 bases and J lost 2, with 8 bases in between. Looked up from germline, CDR1 is SGHKS and CDR2 is YYEKEE (reference sequence).